The clone carrying this TCR beta chain came up a few times. Its cognate antigen is unknown. TCRdb independently ran MiXCR on the 5' RACE reads; one entry per CDR3 protein. The sample shows about 210,000 distinct CDR3 sequences, roughly a tenth of them seen only once. CDR1 is ENHRY and CDR2 is SYGVKD in the germline V gene. The CDR3 is 13 amino acids. Trimming left V 6 bases short and J 4 bases short, with 13 bases between. These data belong to a study of T-cell memory formation after mild COVID-19. Overall study results and limits: Mainly CM and EM harbored the contracting CD4+ clones; mainly EMRA harbored the CD8+ ones. Clones from the second wave (peaking day 37) had unconfirmed SARS-CoV-2 specificity.

The clonotype was recovered from a young man who had mild COVID-19 (a few samples of this study predate the infection). Cell type and time point are not known. Sequenced sample: PBMCs or a T cell subset sorted from them (not recorded which). The chain carries TRBV10-3 and TRBJ2-7; D possibly corresponds to TRBD1 (6 bases). CDR3 protein: CAIREDSSYEQYV. The CDR3 DNA is TGTGCCATCAGAGAGGACAGCTCTTACGAGCAGTACGTC.